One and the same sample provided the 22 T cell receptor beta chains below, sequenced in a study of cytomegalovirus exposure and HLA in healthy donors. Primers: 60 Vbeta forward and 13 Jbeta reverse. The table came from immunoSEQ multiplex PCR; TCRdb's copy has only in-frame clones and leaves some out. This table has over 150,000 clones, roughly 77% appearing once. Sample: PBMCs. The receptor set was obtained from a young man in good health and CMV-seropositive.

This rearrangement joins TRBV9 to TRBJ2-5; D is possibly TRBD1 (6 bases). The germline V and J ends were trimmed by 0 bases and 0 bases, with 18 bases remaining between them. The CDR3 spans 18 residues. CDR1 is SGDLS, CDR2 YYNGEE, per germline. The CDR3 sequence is CASSVGGYGTQYQETQYF. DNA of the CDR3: TGTGCCAGCAGCGTAGGAGGTTATGGGACACAGTACCAAGAGACCCAGTACTTC.

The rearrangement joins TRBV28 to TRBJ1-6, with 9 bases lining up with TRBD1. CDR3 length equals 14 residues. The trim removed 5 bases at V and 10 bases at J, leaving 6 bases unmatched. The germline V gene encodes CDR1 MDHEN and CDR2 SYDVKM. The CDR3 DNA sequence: TGTGCCAGCAGTGACGGACAGGGGCAATCACCCCTCCACTTT. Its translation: CASSDGQGQSPLHF.

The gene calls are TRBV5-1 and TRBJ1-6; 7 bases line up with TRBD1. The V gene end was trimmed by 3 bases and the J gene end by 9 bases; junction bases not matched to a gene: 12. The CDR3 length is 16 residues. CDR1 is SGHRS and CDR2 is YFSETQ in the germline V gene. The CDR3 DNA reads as TGCGCCAGCAGCTCAACAGGGGCCGTTTCGGGTTCACCCCTCCACTTT. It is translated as CASSSTGAVSGSPLHF.

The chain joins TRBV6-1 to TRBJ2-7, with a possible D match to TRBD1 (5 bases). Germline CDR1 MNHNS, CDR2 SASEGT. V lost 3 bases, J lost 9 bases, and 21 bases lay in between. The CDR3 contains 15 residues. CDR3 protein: CASSDRGTLPLGQYF. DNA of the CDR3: TGTGCCAGCAGTGATAGGGGTACCCTCCCCCTGGGGCAGTACTTC.

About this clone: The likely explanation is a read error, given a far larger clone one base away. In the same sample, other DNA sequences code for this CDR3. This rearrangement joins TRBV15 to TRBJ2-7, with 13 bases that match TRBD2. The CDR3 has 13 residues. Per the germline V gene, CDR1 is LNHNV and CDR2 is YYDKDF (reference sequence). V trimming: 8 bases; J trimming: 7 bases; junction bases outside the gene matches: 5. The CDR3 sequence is CATSGLAGEEQYF. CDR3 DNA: TGTGCCACCTCTGGACTAGCGGGGGAAGAGCAGTACTTC.

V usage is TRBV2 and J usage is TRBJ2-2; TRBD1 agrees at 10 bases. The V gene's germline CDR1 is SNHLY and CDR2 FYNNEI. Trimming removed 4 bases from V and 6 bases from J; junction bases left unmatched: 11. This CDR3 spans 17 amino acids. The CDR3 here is CASSGTEGTGVAGELFF. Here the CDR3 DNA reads TGTGCCAGCAGTGGTACTGAGGGGACAGGGGTCGCCGGGGAGCTGTTTTTT.

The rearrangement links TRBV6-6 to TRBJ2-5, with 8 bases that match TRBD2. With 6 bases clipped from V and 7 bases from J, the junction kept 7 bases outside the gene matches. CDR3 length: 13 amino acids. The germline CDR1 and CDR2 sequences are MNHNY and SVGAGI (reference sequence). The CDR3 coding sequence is TGTGCCAGCAGGAGCGGGGGTGAGGCGACCCAGTACTTC. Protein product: CASRSGGEATQYF.

CDR3 protein: CASSQDISGFGANVLTF. CDR3 sequence (DNA): TGCGCCAGCAGCCAAGATATATCCGGGTTTGGGGCCAACGTCCTGACTTTC. The chain recombines TRBV4-3 with TRBJ2-6; D is unresolved. CDR1 is LGHNA and CDR2 is YSLEER in the germline V gene. V lost 0 bases to trimming and J lost 3 bases, with 12 bases between them. The CDR3 extends over 17 amino acids.

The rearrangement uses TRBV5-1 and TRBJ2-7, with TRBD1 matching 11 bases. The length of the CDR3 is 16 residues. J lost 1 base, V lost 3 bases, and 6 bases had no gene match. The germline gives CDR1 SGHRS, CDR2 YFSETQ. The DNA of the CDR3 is TGCGCCAGCAGCTGGTCCCGGGACAGGGGGTCCTACGAGCAGTACTTC. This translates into CASSWSRDRGSYEQYF.

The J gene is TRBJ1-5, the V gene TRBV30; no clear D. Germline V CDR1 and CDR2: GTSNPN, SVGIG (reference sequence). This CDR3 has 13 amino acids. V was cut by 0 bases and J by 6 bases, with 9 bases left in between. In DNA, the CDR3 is TGTGCCTGGAGTGTAGCAGCGGGTCAGCCCCAGCATTTT. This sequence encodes CAWSVAAGQPQHF.

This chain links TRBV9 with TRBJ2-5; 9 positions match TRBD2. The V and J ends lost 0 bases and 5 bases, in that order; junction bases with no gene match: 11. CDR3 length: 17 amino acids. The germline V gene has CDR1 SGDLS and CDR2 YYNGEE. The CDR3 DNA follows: TGTGCCAGCAGCGTAGGGGTAGGCGGGGGGGCCCAGGAGACCCAGTACTTC. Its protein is CASSVGVGGGAQETQYF.

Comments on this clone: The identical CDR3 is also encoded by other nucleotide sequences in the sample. CDR3: CASSYSRETQYF. The CDR3 DNA follows: TGTGCCAGCAGTTACTCCCGAGAGACCCAGTACTTC. The rearrangement joins TRBV6-6 to TRBJ2-5; D is unclear. V lost 0 bases to trimming and J lost 4 bases, with 3 bases between them. The CDR3 consists of 12 residues. The germline CDR1 and CDR2 sequences are MNHNY and SVGAGI (reference sequence).

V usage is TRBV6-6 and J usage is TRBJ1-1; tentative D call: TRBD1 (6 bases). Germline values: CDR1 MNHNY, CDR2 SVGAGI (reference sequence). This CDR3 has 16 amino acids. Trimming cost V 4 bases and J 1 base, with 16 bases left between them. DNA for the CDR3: TGTGCCAGCAGTTGGGCAGGGGCGGGGGGGAACACTGAAGCTTTCTTT. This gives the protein CASSWAGAGGNTEAFF.

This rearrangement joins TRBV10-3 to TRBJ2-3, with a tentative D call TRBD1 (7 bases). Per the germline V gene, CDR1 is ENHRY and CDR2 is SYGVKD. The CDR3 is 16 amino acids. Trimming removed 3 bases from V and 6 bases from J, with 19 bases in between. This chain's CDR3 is CAISDFEAGGTDTQYF. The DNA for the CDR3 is TGTGCCATCAGTGACTTCGAGGCAGGGGGGACGGATACGCAGTATTTT.

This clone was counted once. The CDR3, as DNA: TGTGCTAGTGGTTTGTCCCATAACTATGGCTACACCTTC. This translates into CASGLSHNYGYTF. The chain employs TRBV12-5 and TRBJ1-2; unclear D gene. The V gene lost 2 bases and the J gene lost 1 base, with 5 bases spanning the gap. CDR3 length equals 13 residues. The germline gives CDR1 LGHNT, CDR2 FRNRAP.

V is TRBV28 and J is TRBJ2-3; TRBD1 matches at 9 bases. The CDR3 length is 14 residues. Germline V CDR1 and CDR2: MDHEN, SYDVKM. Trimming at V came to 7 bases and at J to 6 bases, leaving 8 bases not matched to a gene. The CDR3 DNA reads TGTGCCAGCATCTGGGGGACAGGGACCGATACGCAGTATTTT. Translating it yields CASIWGTGTDTQYF.

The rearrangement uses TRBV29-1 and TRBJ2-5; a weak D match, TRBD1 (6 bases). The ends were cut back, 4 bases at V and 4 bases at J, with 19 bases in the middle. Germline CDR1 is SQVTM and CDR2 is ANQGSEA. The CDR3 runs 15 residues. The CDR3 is CSVGLGKLGGETQYF. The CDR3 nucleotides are TGCAGCGTTGGGCTGGGAAAACTAGGGGGAGAGACCCAGTACTTC.

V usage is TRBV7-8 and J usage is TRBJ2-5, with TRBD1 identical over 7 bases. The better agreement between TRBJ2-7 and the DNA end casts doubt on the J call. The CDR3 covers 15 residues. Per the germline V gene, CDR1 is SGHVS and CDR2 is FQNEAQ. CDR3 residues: CASSTRDSLSYEQYF. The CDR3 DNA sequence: TGTGCCAGCAGCACCCGGGACAGTCTCTCCTACGAGCAGTACTTC.

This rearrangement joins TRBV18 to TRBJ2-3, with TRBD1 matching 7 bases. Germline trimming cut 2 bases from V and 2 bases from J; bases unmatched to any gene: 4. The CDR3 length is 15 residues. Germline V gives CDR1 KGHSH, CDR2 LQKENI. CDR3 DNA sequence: TGTGCCAGCTCACCAAGGACAGGCCTCACAGATACGCAGTATTTT. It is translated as CASSPRTGLTDTQYF. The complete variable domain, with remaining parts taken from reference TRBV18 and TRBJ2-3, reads NAGVMQNPRHLVRRRGQEARLRCSPMKGHSHVYWYRQLPEEGLKFMVYLQKENIIDESGMPKERFSAEFPKEGPSILRIQQVVRGDSAAYFCASSPRTGLTDTQYFGPGTRLTVL.

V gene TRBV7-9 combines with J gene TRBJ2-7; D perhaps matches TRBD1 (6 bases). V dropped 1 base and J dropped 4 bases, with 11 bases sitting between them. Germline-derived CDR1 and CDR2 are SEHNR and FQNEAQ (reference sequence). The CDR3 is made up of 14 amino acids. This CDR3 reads CASSLEGRGYEQYF. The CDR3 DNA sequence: TGTGCCAGCAGCTTAGAAGGCAGGGGTTACGAGCAGTACTTC.

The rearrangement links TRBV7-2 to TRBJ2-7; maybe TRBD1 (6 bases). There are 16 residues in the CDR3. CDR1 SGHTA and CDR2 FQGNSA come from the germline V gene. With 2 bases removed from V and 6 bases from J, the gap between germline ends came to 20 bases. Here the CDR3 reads CASSLRGLGHRSEQYF. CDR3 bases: TGTGCCAGCAGCTTAAGGGGCCTGGGACACCGCTCCGAGCAGTACTTC.

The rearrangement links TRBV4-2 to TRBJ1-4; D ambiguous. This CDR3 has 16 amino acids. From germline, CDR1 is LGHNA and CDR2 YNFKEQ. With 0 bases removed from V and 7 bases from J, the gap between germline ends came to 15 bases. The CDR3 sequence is CASSQDPLGGSEKLFF. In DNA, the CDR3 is TGTGCCAGCAGCCAAGATCCTCTAGGAGGGAGTGAAAAACTGTTTTTT.